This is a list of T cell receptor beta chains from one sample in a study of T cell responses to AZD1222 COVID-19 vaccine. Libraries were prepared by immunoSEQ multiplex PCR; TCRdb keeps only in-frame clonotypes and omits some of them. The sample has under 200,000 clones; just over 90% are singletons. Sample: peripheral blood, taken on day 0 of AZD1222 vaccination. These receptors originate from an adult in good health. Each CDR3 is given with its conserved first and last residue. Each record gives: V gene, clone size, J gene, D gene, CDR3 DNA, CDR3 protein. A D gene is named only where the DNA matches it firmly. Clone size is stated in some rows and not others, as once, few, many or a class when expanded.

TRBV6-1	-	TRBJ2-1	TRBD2	TGTGCCAGCAGTGAAGGTCGGGGGGGAAGCGATGAGCAGTTCTTC	CASSEGRGGSDEQFF
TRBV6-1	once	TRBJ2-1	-	TGTGCCAGCAGTGAAGATCTGGGCGGGCAGTTCTTC	CASSEDLGGQFF
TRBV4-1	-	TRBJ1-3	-	TGCGCCAGCAGCCAAGCAGGACCTGGAAACACCATATATTTT	CASSQAGPGNTIYF
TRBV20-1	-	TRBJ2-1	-	TGCAGTGTCAAGTGGGATGAGCAGTTCTTC	CSVKWDEQFF
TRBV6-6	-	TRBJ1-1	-	TGTGCCAGCAGTACCCCTGTGCGAGAAGCTTTCTTT	CASSTPVREAFF
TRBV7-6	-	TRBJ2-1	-	TGTGCCAGCAGCTTAGACTCCCCCGGAGGGGACAATGAGCAGTTCTTC	CASSLDSPGGDNEQFF
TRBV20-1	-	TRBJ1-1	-	TGCAGTGCTAGTGGAGGGAACACTGAAGCTTTCTTT	CSASGGNTEAFF
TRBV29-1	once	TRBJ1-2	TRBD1	TGCAGCGTTGCGGACAGGGGCTATGGCTACACCTTC	CSVADRGYGYTF
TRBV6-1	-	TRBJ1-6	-	TGTGCCAGCAGTGAGGGGGAAGGTTCACCCCTCCACTTT	CASSEGEGSPLHF
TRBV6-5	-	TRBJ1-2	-	TGTGCCAGCACTCCACAGAGGGGCGCCTATGGCTACACCTTC	CASTPQRGAYGYTF